This entry lists 27 T cell receptor beta chains sequenced from one sample in a study of OX40 agonist ivuxolimab in advanced cancers. Libraries were prepared by immunoSEQ multiplex PCR; TCRdb keeps only in-frame clonotypes and omits some of them. The table records tens of thousands of clones, approximately 86% of them present only once. Sequenced here: CD4+ or CD8+ T cells sorted from blood, sampled in a trial of the OX40 agonist ivuxolimab. The receptor set was obtained from an adult with an advanced solid tumor such as melanoma, head and neck, liver or kidney cancer.

The chain has TRBV30 and TRBJ2-3; D not resolved. V lost 0 bases, J lost 1 base, and 8 bases lay in between. Germline V lookup: CDR1 GTSNPN, CDR2 SVGIG (reference sequence). This CDR3 region has 14 residues. DNA of the CDR3: TGTGCCTGGAGTGTTGCGTCCCGCACAGATACGCAGTATTTT. Translation gives CAWSVASRTDTQYF.

The rearrangement links TRBV27 to TRBJ2-1; D remains unclear. CDR1 and CDR2 (germline): MNHEY, SMNVEV (reference sequence). V lost 3 bases, J lost 8 bases, and 11 bases lay in between. The CDR3 sequence is 13 residues long. This chain's CDR3 is CASSFSVNYEQFF. The CDR3 bases are TGTGCCAGCAGTTTTAGTGTCAACTATGAGCAGTTCTTC.

CDR3 amino acids: CASSLNPGHSYNEQFF. The CDR3 DNA sequence: TGTGCCAGCAGCTTAAATCCGGGGCACTCCTACAATGAGCAGTTCTTC. The V and J genes are TRBV7-3 and TRBJ2-1; D might be TRBD1 or TRBD2, each matching 5 bases. Trimming stripped 1 base from V and 0 bases from J, with 10 bases between. Germline V gives CDR1 SGHTA, CDR2 FQGTGA. This CDR3 has 16 residues. Variable domain in full (rest from reference TRBV7-3 and TRBJ2-1): GAGVSQTPSNKVTEKGKYVELRCDPISGHTALYWYRQSLGQGPEFLIYFQGTGAADDSGLPNDRFFAVRPEGSVSTLKIQRTERGDSAVYLCASSLNPGHSYNEQFFGPGTRLTVL.

This clone was observed a few times. V and J are TRBV7-9 and TRBJ1-6; D gene ambiguous. Deletions cut 5 bases from V and 9 bases from J, with 14 bases between. The germline CDR1 and CDR2 sequences are SEHNR and FQNEAQ (reference sequence). CDR3 length: 14 residues. CDR3 bases: TGTGCCAGCAGCCCTTCGACGTCGGGTTCACCCCTCCACTTT. Its translation: CASSPSTSGSPLHF.

The chain carries TRBV21-1 and TRBJ1-1. TRBV21-1 is designated a pseudogene. The CDR3 extends over 17 amino acids. CDR3 in amino acids: CASSKVSGPPLDTEAFF. The CDR3, as DNA: TGTGCCAGCAGCAAAGTAAGCGGACCTCCATTGGACACTGAAGCTTTCTTT.

The V call is TRBV15, the J call TRBJ2-1; 9 bases map to TRBD2. The germline gives CDR1 LNHNV, CDR2 YYDKDF (reference sequence). The CDR3 is 16 amino acids. V trimming: 5 bases; J trimming: 6 bases; junction bases outside the gene matches: 11. Here the CDR3 DNA reads TGTGCCACCAGCCGCCTCCTAGCGGGACACGGCAATGAGCAGTTCTTC. Residues: CATSRLLAGHGNEQFF.

The chain has TRBV6-5 and TRBJ1-1; D is unclear. Germline CDR1 and CDR2: MNHEY and SVGAGI. The CDR3 has 14 residues. V dropped 6 bases and J dropped 1 base, with 12 bases sitting between them. The CDR3 DNA reads TGTGCCAGCAGGCTGTCGACGGGGAACACTGAAGCTTTCTTT. Translating gives CASRLSTGNTEAFF.

V and J are TRBV11-2 and TRBJ2-1; 7 nucleotides agree with TRBD2. CDR3 size: 15 residues. Germline V lookup: CDR1 SGHAT, CDR2 FQNNGV. Germline trimming cut 5 bases from V and 7 bases from J; bases unmatched to any gene: 11. DNA for the CDR3: TGTGCCAGCAGCACCAAACCTAGCGGAACTAATGAGCAGTTCTTC. Protein: CASSTKPSGTNEQFF.

V usage is TRBV4-1 and J usage is TRBJ2-7, with D maybe TRBD2 (6 bases). CDR3 length: 14 residues. V dropped 4 bases and J dropped 2 bases, with 12 bases sitting between them. From germline, CDR1 is MGHRA and CDR2 YSYEKL. This CDR3 reads CASSPGLSTYEQYF. The DNA for the CDR3 is TGCGCCAGCAGCCCTGGACTATCTACCTACGAGCAGTACTTC.

The rearrangement links TRBV5-6 to TRBJ1-5, with D unclear. This CDR3 region has 12 residues. Germline loops: CDR1 SGHDT, CDR2 YYEEEE. Trimming pared 4 bases from V and 3 bases from J, leaving 5 bases between. CDR3 loop: CASSIDNQPQHF. CDR3 nucleotide sequence: TGTGCCAGCAGCATAGACAATCAGCCCCAGCATTTT.

The chain uses TRBV7-8 and TRBJ1-4, with TRBD1 as a possible D gene (6 bases). Between the trimmed V and J ends, which lost 5 bases and 7 bases, there was a span of 17 bases. CDR1 and CDR2 from the germline V gene are SGHVS and FQNEAQ. CDR3 size: 15 residues. The CDR3 spells CASSTPGARAEKLFF. The CDR3 DNA reads TGTGCCAGCAGCACCCCAGGGGCGAGGGCTGAAAAACTGTTTTTT.

V usage is TRBV4-3 and J usage is TRBJ2-2; TRBD1 matches 10 bases. After removal of 3 bases from V and 7 bases from J, the junction contained 5 bases not matched to a gene. Germline V gene sequence: CDR1 LGHNA, CDR2 YSLEER. This CDR3 comprises 15 residues. The CDR3 DNA sequence: TGCGCCAGCAGCCAGGGACAGGGGATCGGCGGGGAGCTGTTTTTT. Residues: CASSQGQGIGGELFF.

The V gene is TRBV5-6, the J gene TRBJ2-3; 12 bases fit TRBD2. CDR3 length: 15 residues. The trim removed 6 bases at V and 5 bases at J, leaving 7 bases unmatched. Germline V CDR1 and CDR2: SGHDT, YYEEEE. CDR3: CASIKRTSGEDTQYF. The CDR3 nucleotides read TGTGCCAGCATCAAGCGGACTAGCGGGGAAGATACGCAGTATTTT.

The CDR3 here is CASSGAGGTNEQFF. The CDR3 DNA follows: TGTGCCAGCAGTGGGGCAGGGGGCACGAATGAGCAGTTCTTC. The V gene is TRBV2, the J gene TRBJ2-1; 8 bases agree with TRBD1. V gave up 4 bases and J gave up 7 bases; unmatched junction bases: 6. CDR3 length equals 14 residues. The V gene's germline CDR1 is SNHLY and CDR2 FYNNEI.

This sequence joins TRBV25-1 and TRBJ1-1; TRBD1 is a possible D gene (6 bases). Germline assignment: CDR1 MGHDK and CDR2 SYGVNS. V lost 4 bases and J lost 2, with 14 bases in between. This CDR3 contains 15 residues. The CDR3 DNA is TGTGCCAGCAGTGCGGCGGGACACCTCAACACTGAAGCTTTCTTT. This gives the protein CASSAAGHLNTEAFF.

J is TRBJ1-2 and V is TRBV2, with a possible D match to TRBD1 (6 bases). The CDR3 is made up of 12 amino acids. The germline V gene has CDR1 SNHLY and CDR2 FYNNEI. The ends were cut back, 8 bases at V and 8 bases at J, with 15 bases in the middle. CDR3 DNA: TGTGCCAGCCAGGCAGGGGTGAAGGGCTACACCTTC. The encoded protein is CASQAGVKGYTF.

The chain carries TRBV5-4 and TRBJ1-2; D is unclear. CDR1 and CDR2 (germline): SGHNT, YYREEE (reference sequence). With 0 bases removed from V and 8 bases from J, the gap between germline ends came to 11 bases. The CDR3 sequence is 13 residues long. The CDR3 protein is CASSLGTARGYTF. CDR3 in DNA: TGTGCCAGCAGCTTGGGGACTGCTCGGGGCTACACCTTC.

The V and J genes are TRBV7-8 and TRBJ2-3, with 8 bases lining up with TRBD2. V dropped 5 bases and J dropped 5; count of bases not matched to a gene: 9. The CDR3 has 15 amino acids. Per germline, CDR1 SGHVS and CDR2 FQNEAQ. The CDR3 loop is CASSAYGTRRDTQYF. The CDR3 region has the DNA TGTGCCAGCAGCGCTTACGGGACTAGACGAGATACGCAGTATTTT.

This clone was recorded only once. This chain links TRBV9 with TRBJ1-3; D may be TRBD1 (5 bases). Germline lookup yields CDR1 SGDLS and CDR2 YYNGEE. The CDR3 runs 15 residues. V was clipped by 3 bases and J by 8 bases, with 18 bases between them. CDR3 loop: CASSAQRGTGDTIYF. CDR3 in DNA: TGTGCCAGCAGCGCCCAACGGGGGACCGGGGACACCATATATTTT.

This clone counts as medium-sized. This chain connects TRBV7-9 to TRBJ2-7; no clear D gene. V lost 5 bases to trimming and J lost 3 bases, with 8 bases between them. The V gene's germline CDR1 is SEHNR and CDR2 FQNEAQ (reference sequence). The CDR3 runs to 12 residues. The CDR3 DNA sequence: TGTGCCAGCAGCCCCGTCAACTACGAGCAGTACTTC. Translation: CASSPVNYEQYF.

The chain recombines TRBV6-1 with TRBJ1-4; D ambiguous. Germline CDR1 MNHNS, CDR2 SASEGT. The V end lost 5 bases, the J end lost 5 bases, and 15 bases lay between the germline ends. The CDR3 extends over 15 amino acids. Here the CDR3 reads CASSPNGVRNEKLFF. CDR3 coding DNA: TGTGCCAGCAGTCCCAACGGAGTGAGAAATGAAAAACTGTTTTTT.

The chain is built from TRBV9 and TRBJ2-1; D possibly corresponds to TRBD2 (6 bases). V was cut by 1 base and J by 7 bases, with 18 bases left in between. The CDR3 length is 16 residues. Germline CDR1 SGDLS, CDR2 YYNGEE. CDR3 nucleotides: TGTGCCAGCAGCGTAAGTGGCGGGGACTTTAGAAATGAGCAGTTCTTC. As protein: CASSVSGGDFRNEQFF.

The chain couples TRBV11-3 to TRBJ2-1; 8 nucleotides match TRBD2. This CDR3 has 14 amino acids. Germline V CDR1 and CDR2: SGHNT, YENEEA. J lost 7 bases, V lost 2 bases, and 4 bases had no gene match. CDR3 residues: CASSLWSSGNEQFF. The CDR3 DNA reads as TGTGCCAGCAGCTTATGGTCTAGCGGGAATGAGCAGTTCTTC.

The chain links TRBV30 to TRBJ1-2; tentative D call: TRBD1 (6 bases). The germline CDR1 and CDR2 sequences are GTSNPN and SVGIG (reference sequence). The length of the CDR3 is 13 residues. Trimming took off 3 bases at V and 7 bases at J, with 15 bases between the two ends. The CDR3 DNA reads TGTGCCTGGAGAAAGGGACAAAGGTTTGGCTACACCTTC. Translated: CAWRKGQRFGYTF. Full variable domain (outside the CDR3, taken from reference TRBV30 and TRBJ1-2): SQTIHQWPATLVQPVGSPLSLECTVEGTSNPNLYWYRQAAGRGLQLLFYSVGIGQISSEVPQNLSASRPQDRQFILSSKKLLLSDSGFYLCAWRKGQRFGYTFGSGTRLTVV.

The chain links TRBV6-5 to TRBJ2-7, with TRBD1 matching 10 bases. CDR3 length: 15 residues. Germline lookup yields CDR1 MNHEY and CDR2 SVGAGI. The V and J ends lost 6 bases and 4 bases, in that order; junction bases with no gene match: 9. In DNA form, the CDR3 reads TGTGCCAGCAGATCCCGGGACAGGGGAACTTACGAGCAGTACTTC. Translating it yields CASRSRDRGTYEQYF.

The chain links TRBV7-6 to TRBJ1-1, with D possibly TRBD1 on 5 matching bases. V lost 1 base, J lost 4 bases, and 13 bases lay in between. The CDR3 consists of 15 residues. The germline V gene encodes CDR1 SGHVS and CDR2 FNYEAQ. The CDR3 protein is CASSLGGSGGTEAFF. CDR3 DNA sequence: TGTGCCAGCAGCTTAGGGGGCTCCGGGGGCACTGAAGCTTTCTTT. Full variable domain (remainder filled in from reference TRBV7-6 and TRBJ1-1): GAGVSQSPRYKVTKRGQDVALRCDPISGHVSLYWYRQALGQGPEFLTYFNYEAQQDKSGLPNDRFSAERPEGSISTLTIQRTEQRDSAMYRCASSLGGSGGTEAFFGQGTRLTVV.

This chain links TRBV27 with TRBJ2-1; the D call may be TRBD1 or TRBD2 (5 bases each). CDR1 and CDR2 from the germline V gene are MNHEY and SMNVEV (reference sequence). The germline V and J ends were trimmed by 10 bases and 7 bases, with 17 bases remaining between them. This CDR3 contains 13 residues. Here the CDR3 reads CAIRAPEGNEQFF. The DNA of the CDR3 is TGTGCCATCCGGGCCCCCGAGGGGAATGAGCAGTTCTTC.